In this sample, the clone carrying this TCR beta chain turned up many times. Antigen specificity is unknown. This sample was taken from a study of T-cell memory formation after mild COVID-19. Study-level results: Balance between CD4 and CD8 was seen in clones contracting day 15 to 85, and a CD4+ lean was seen in later expanders.

Researchers used 5'RACE with constant-segment primers to make TCR alpha and TCR beta cDNA libraries that carry sample barcodes and UMIs. TCRdb re-called the 5' RACE reads through MiXCR, storing one row per CDR3 protein. The sample carries 300,000 to 350,000 distinct CDR3 sequences, 13% to 15% recorded once. Source material: PBMCs or a T cell subset sorted from them (not recorded which). This receptor was taken from a man aged 18-30 years who had mild COVID-19 (a few samples of this study predate the infection). Cell type and time point are not known.

The chain's CDR3 is CSVRQGVDTGELFF. DNA for the CDR3: TGCAGCGTTCGACAGGGGGTCGACACCGGGGAGCTGTTTTTT. The chain is built from TRBV29-1 and TRBJ2-2, with TRBD1 identical over 9 bases. The junction had 4 bases not matched to a gene; V was cut back by 5 bases and J by 3 bases. Germline V gene sequence: CDR1 SQVTM, CDR2 ANQGSEA. The CDR3 is 14 amino acids.